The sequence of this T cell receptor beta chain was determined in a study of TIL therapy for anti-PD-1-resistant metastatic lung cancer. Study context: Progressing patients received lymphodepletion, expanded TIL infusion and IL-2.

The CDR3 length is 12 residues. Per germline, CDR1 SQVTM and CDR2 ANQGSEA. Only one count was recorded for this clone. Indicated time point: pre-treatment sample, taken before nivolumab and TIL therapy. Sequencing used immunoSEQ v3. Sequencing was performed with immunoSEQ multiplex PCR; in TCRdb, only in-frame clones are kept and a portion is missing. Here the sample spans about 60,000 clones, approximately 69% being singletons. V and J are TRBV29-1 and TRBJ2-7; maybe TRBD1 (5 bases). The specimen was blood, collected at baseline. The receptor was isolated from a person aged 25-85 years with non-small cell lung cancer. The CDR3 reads CVVKGATYEQYF. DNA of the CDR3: TGCGTCGTGAAAGGGGCCACCTACGAGCAGTACTTC.